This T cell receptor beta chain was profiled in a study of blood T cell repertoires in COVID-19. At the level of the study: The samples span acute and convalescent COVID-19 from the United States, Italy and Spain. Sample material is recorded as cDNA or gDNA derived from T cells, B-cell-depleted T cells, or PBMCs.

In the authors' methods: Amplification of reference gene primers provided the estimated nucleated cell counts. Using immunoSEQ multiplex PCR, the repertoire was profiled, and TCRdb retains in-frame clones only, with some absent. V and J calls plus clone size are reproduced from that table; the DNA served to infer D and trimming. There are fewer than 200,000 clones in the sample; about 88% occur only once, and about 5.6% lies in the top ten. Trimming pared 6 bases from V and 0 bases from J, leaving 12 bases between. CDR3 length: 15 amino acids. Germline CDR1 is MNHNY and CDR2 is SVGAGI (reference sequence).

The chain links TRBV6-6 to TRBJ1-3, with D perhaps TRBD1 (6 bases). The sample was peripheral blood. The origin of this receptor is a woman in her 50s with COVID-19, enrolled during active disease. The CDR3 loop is CASRETGHSGNTIYF. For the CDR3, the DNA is TGTGCCAGCAGGGAGACAGGACACTCTGGAAACACCATATATTTT.